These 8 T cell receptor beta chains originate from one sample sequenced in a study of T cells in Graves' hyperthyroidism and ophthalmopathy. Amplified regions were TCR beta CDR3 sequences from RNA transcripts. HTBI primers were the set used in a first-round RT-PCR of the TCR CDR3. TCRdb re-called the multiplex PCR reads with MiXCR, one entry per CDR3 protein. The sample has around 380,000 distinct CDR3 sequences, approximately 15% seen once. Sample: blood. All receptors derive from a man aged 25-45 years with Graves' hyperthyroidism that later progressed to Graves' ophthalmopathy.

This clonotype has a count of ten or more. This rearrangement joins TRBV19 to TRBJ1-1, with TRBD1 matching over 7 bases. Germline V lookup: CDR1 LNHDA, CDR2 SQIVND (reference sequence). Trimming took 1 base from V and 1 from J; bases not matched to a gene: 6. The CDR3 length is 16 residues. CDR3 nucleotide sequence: TGTGCCAGTAGTATAGGGGGACAGCGAACGAACACTGAAGCTTTCTTT. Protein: CASSIGGQRTNTEAFF.

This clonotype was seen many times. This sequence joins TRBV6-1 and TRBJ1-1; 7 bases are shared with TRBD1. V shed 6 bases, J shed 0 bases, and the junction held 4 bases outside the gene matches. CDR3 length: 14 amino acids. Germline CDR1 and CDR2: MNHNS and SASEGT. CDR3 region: CASSGDSLNTEAFF. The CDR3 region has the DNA TGTGCCAGCAGCGGGGACAGCTTGAACACTGAAGCTTTCTTT.

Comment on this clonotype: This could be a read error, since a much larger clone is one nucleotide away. The CDR3 spells CASTLLVGQGPITEAFF. DNA of the CDR3: TGCGCCAGCACCCTACTTGTAGGGCAGGGGCCTATCACTGAAGCTTTCTTT. V and J are TRBV5-1 and TRBJ1-1; TRBD1 might be the D (6 bases). CDR3 length: 17 amino acids. V lost 6 bases and J 4 bases, leaving 25 bases between the germline ends. The germline gives CDR1 SGHRS, CDR2 YFSETQ.

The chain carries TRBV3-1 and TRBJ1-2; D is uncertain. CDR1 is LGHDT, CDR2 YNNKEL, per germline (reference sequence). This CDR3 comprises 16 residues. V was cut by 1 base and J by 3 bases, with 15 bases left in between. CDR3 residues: CASSQGPPPYHYGYTF. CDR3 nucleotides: TGTGCCAGCAGCCAAGGCCCTCCCCCATACCACTATGGCTACACCTTC.

The CDR3: CASSGDPYLPDRGDYGYTF. For the CDR3, the DNA is TGTGCCAGCAGCGGGGACCCTTATCTACCCGACAGGGGAGACTATGGCTACACCTTC. This sequence joins TRBV9 and TRBJ1-2, with TRBD1 matching over 8 bases. This CDR3 contains 19 residues. Germline V lookup: CDR1 SGDLS, CDR2 YYNGEE. V lost 3 bases, J lost 3 bases, and 19 bases stayed unmatched.

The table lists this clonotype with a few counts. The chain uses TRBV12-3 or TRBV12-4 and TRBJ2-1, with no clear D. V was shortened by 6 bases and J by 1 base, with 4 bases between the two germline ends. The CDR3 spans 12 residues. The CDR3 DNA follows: TGTGCCAGCAGAGGTTCCTACAATGAGCAGTTCTTC. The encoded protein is CASRGSYNEQFF.

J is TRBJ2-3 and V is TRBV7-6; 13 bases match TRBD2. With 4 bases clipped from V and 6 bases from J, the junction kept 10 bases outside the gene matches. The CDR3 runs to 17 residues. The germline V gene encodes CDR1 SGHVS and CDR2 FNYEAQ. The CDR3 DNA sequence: TGTGCCAGCAGCTCACAGCGACTAGCGGGGGGTGTGGATACGCAGTATTTT. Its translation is CASSSQRLAGGVDTQYF.

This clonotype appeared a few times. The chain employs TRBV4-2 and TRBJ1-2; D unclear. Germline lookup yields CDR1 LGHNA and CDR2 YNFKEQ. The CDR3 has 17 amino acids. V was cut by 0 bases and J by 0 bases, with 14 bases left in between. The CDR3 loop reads CASSQDYEGRSNYGYTF. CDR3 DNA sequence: TGTGCCAGCAGCCAAGATTATGAGGGCCGATCTAACTATGGCTACACCTTC.